The rows below give T cell receptor beta chains drawn from one sample of a study of T cells in Graves' hyperthyroidism and ophthalmopathy. From the multiplex PCR reads, TCRdb called clonotypes with MiXCR, one entry per CDR3 protein. The data show a few hundred thousand distinct CDR3 sequences, with 40% to 55% seen just once and roughly 20% held by the top ten. The sequencing input was peripheral blood or thyroid tissue (not recorded which). All receptors derive from an adult woman with Graves' disease, either hyperthyroidism or ophthalmopathy (not recorded which). CDR3s include the opening cysteine and the closing phenylalanine or tryptophan. D genes are given only for firm matches. Clone size is not always given. Where it is, it says once, few, many or a class for expanded clones.

NA	TRBV2	TRBJ2-2	TRBD2	17	TGTGCCAGCAGTTTCGGACTAGCGGGAGCTGACACCGGGGAGCTGTTTTTT	CASSFGLAGADTGELFF
many	TRBV10-2	TRBJ2-7	NA	13	TGCGCCAGCAGTGAGTCTGGATTCTACGAGCAGTACTTC	CASSESGFYEQYF
many	TRBV20-1	TRBJ1-4	NA	13	TGCAGTGCCAGAGACGGATTGGACGAAAAACTGTTTTTT	CSARDGLDEKLFF
few	TRBV20-1	TRBJ1-4	NA	13	TGCAGTGCTGGAGCAGGGTGGACTGAAAAACTGTTTTTT	CSAGAGWTEKLFF
many	TRBV5-1	TRBJ2-7	NA	14	TGCGCCAGCAGCTTGAAAGCAGCGAGCAGCGAGCAGTACTTC	CASSLKAASSEQYF
few	TRBV24-1	TRBJ2-5	NA	14	TGTGCCACCAGTGATAACGACAACCGAGAGACCCAGTACTTC	CATSDNDNRETQYF
many	TRBV11-1	TRBJ1-4	TRBD1	15	TGTGCCAGCAGCTACAGGGGGCGGTGGAATGAAAAACTGTTTTTT	CASSYRGRWNEKLFF
NA	TRBV12-3/TRBV12-4	TRBJ2-7	NA	14	TGTGCCAGCCTTCGTGGGACCGGGTCCTACGAGCAGTACTTC	CASLRGTGSYEQYF
NA	TRBV6-4	TRBJ2-2	TRBD2	13	TGTGCCAGCAGCGGGGGGAGCACCGGGGAGCTGTTTTTT	CASSGGSTGELFF
few	TRBV10-3	TRBJ2-5	NA	13	TGTGCCCCGCGAGGTAGGGTCCGAGAGACCCAGTACTTC	CAPRGRVRETQYF
many	TRBV29-1	TRBJ2-7	NA	13	TGCAGCGTTGAACTTAATACGGCCTACGAGCAGTACTTC	CSVELNTAYEQYF
many	TRBV6-1	TRBJ2-2	NA	15	TGTGCCAGCAGAGAGCTAGCGTTTGACACCGGGGAGCTGTTTTTT	CASRELAFDTGELFF
NA	TRBV15	TRBJ1-2	NA	14	TGTGCCACCAGCAGCAGGGACACGAACTATGGCTACACCTTC	CATSSRDTNYGYTF
many	TRBV2	TRBJ2-5	NA	14	TGTGCCAGCAGCTCAGCAGGAAATCAAGAGACCCAGTACTTC	CASSSAGNQETQYF
once	TRBV7-2	TRBJ2-5	NA	13	TGTGCCAGCAGCCCCTCCCCCCTAGAGACCCAGTACTTC	CASSPSPLETQYF
NA	TRBV10-3	TRBJ1-2	NA	13	TGTGCCATCGATTCGGCGGGGGGACACGGCTACACCTTC	CAIDSAGGHGYTF
NA	TRBV6-6	TRBJ1-4	NA	15	TGTGCCAGCAGGGTTAAAAGCAATACTAATGAAAAACTGTTTTTT	CASRVKSNTNEKLFF
many	TRBV7-8	TRBJ1-5	NA	14	TGTGCCAGCAGCTTGAATCTGGTGAATCAGCCCCAGCATTTT	CASSLNLVNQPQHF
many	TRBV10-3	TRBJ1-4	TRBD1	15	TGTGCCATCAGTCGCGCGACAGGGGAAAATGAAAAACTGTTTTTT	CAISRATGENEKLFF
NA	TRBV28	TRBJ2-7	TRBD2	13	TGTGCCAGCAGTTCTGGGACTACCGACGAGCAGTACTTC	CASSSGTTDEQYF
NA	TRBV29-1	TRBJ1-3	NA	17	TGCAGCTTTGGGCCATTCGCAGGGCGAACAGACGGAAACACCATATATTTT	CSFGPFAGRTDGNTIYF
NA	TRBV7-2	TRBJ2-5	TRBD1	17	TGTGCCAGCAGTTCCCGACAGGGAGCCTCCCTCTGGGAGACCCAGTACTTC	CASSSRQGASLWETQYF
few	TRBV10-3	TRBJ2-1	TRBD1	13	TGTGCCATCCGGGACAGGTACGGGAATGAGCAGTTCTTC	CAIRDRYGNEQFF
many	TRBV7-2	TRBJ1-6	NA	15	TGTGCCAGCAGCTTAGGGCAGGTGGACAATTCACCCCTCCACTTT	CASSLGQVDNSPLHF
NA	TRBV10-3	TRBJ2-5	NA	14	TGTGCCATCAGTGAGTCTCCAGGTGGGGAGACCCAGTACTTC	CAISESPGGETQYF